A single T cell receptor beta chain is shown here with its context. What it binds is not known. The CDR3 contains 13 residues. Germline CDR1 reads MNHEY; CDR2 reads SMNVEV (reference sequence). Germline trimming cut 10 bases from V and 0 bases from J; bases unmatched to any gene: 5. RNA transcripts provided the template for amplifying TCR beta CDR3 regions. After a first-round RT-PCR with HTBI primers, a second-round multiplex PCR was run. TCRdb re-derived calls from the multiplex PCR reads in MiXCR, one entry per CDR3 protein. This sample yields about 380,000 distinct CDR3 sequences, of which approximately 15% are seen a single time; 5.5% to 8% belongs to the top ten. Additional autoimmune diseases, uncontrolled infections, pregnancy or lactation disqualified patients. The entry originates in a study of Graves' ophthalmopathy and Graves' hyperthyroidism. Study findings and constraints: Sensitivity reached approximately 89% and specificity about 81% for a 13-signature model separating ophthalmopathy from stable hyperthyroidism.

Sequencing was carried out using peripheral blood. The receptor was isolated from a woman aged 18-35 years with stable Graves' hyperthyroidism. The V call is TRBV27, the J call TRBJ1-1; 7 bases fit TRBD1. The CDR3 reads CATRTGMNTEAFF. The CDR3 DNA reads as TGTGCCACCCGGACAGGAATGAACACTGAAGCTTTCTTT.